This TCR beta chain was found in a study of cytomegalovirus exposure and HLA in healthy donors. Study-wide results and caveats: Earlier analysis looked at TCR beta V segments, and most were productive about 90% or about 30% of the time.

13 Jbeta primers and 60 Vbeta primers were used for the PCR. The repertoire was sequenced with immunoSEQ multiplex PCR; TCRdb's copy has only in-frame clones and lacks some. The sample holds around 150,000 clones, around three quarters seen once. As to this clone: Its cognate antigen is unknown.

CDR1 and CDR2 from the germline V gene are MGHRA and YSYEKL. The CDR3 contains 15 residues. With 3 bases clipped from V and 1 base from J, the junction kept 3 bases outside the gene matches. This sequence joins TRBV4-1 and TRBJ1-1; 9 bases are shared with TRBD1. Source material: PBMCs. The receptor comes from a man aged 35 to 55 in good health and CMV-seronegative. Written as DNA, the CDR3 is TGCGCCAGCAGCCATGTGACAGGGGGGAACACTGAAGCTTTCTTT. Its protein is CASSHVTGGNTEAFF.